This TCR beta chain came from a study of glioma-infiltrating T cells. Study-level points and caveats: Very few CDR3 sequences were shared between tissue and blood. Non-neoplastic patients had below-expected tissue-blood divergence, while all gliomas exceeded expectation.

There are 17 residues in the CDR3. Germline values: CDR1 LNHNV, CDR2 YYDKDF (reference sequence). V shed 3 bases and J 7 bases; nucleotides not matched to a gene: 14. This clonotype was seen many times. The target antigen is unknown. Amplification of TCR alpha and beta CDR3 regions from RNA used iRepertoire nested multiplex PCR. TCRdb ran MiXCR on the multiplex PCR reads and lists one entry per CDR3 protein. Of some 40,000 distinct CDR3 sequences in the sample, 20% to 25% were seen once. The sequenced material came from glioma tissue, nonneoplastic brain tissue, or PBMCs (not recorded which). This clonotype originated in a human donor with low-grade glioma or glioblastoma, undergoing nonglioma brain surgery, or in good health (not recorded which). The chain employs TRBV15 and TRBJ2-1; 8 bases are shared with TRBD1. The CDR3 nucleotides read TGTGCCACCAGCAGTTATGGGAGGCAGGGGGCCGGAAATGAGCAGTTCTTC. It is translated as CATSSYGRQGAGNEQFF. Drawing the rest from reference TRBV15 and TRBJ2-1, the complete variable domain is DAMVIQNPRYQVTQFGKPVTLSCSQTLNHNVMYWYQQKSSQAPKLLFHYYDKDFNNEADTPDNFQSRRPNTSFCFLDIRSPGLGDTAMYLCATSSYGRQGAGNEQFFGPGTRLTVL.